A selection of T cell receptor beta chains follows, all from one sample in a study of OX40 agonist ivuxolimab in advanced cancers. Clones were sequenced by immunoSEQ multiplex PCR, and TCRdb holds only the in-frame ones, with some missing. The table includes some 140,000 clones, 85% to 95% detected once. The input for sequencing was CD4+ or CD8+ T cells sorted from blood, taken in a trial of the OX40 agonist ivuxolimab. The receptors here all came from an adult with an advanced solid tumor such as melanoma, head and neck, liver or kidney cancer. The CDR3 runs from the conserved cysteine through the conserved F or W. The D gene is left open where the match is weak. A clone size is listed for some rows: how often the clone was seen (once, few, many), or a class if it is expanded.

CDR3aa	CDR3nt	v_gene	j_gene	abundance	d_gene
CASSWAAAGGGQETQYF	TGCGCCAGCAGCTGGGCCGCGGCGGGGGGAGGTCAAGAGACCCAGTACTTC	TRBV5-1	TRBJ2-5	.	TRBD2
CASSIMDRNTEAFF	TGTGCCAGTAGTATAATGGACAGAAACACTGAAGCTTTCTTT	TRBV19	TRBJ1-1	.	.
CASSQDPTGGRELFF	TGCGCCAGCAGCCAAGATCCGACAGGGGGTAGGGAGCTGTTTTTT	TRBV4-3	TRBJ2-2	.	TRBD1
CASSSPGISGNTIYF	TGTGCCAGCAGCTCCCCAGGGATCTCTGGAAACACCATATATTTT	TRBV5-6	TRBJ1-3	.	.
CASSVGPLEQETQYF	TGTGCCAGCAGCGTAGGACCTCTAGAGCAAGAGACCCAGTACTTC	TRBV9	TRBJ2-5	.	.
CASSESPPGAESPLHF	TGCGCCAGCAGTGAGTCCCCCCCAGGGGCCGAGTCACCCCTCCACTTT	TRBV10-1	TRBJ1-6	once	.
CATSRRGADTQYF	TGTGCCACCAGCCGCAGGGGTGCAGATACGCAGTATTTT	TRBV15	TRBJ2-3	.	.
CAISESGYDYEQYF	TGTGCCATCAGTGAGTCAGGGTACGACTACGAGCAGTACTTC	TRBV10-3	TRBJ2-7	.	.
CASSPDRNYGYTF	TGTGCCAGCAGCCCCGACAGGAACTATGGCTACACCTTC	TRBV7-3	TRBJ1-2	.	.
CASGSEGDTQYF	TGTGCTAGTGGTTCTGAGGGGGATACGCAGTATTTT	TRBV12-5	TRBJ2-3	.	.
CASSQGKTDTQYF	TGCGCCAGCAGCCAAGGTAAAACAGATACGCAGTATTTT	TRBV4-3	TRBJ2-3	.	.
CASSLEGFQGAFF	TGCGCCAGCAGCTTGGAGGGCTTCCAGGGGGCTTTCTTT	TRBV5-1	TRBJ1-1	once	.
CAGGRTIYGYTF	TGTGCCGGCGGGCGGACGATCTATGGCTACACCTTC	TRBV2	TRBJ1-2	.	.
CASSLSASSSGNTIYF	TGTGCCAGCAGCTTGTCAGCGTCGAGCTCTGGAAACACCATATATTTT	TRBV5-8	TRBJ1-3	.	.
CASSDGTAPNTIYF	TGTGCCAGCAGCGACGGGACAGCCCCAAACACCATATATTTT	TRBV9	TRBJ1-3	.	TRBD1
CASSELAGAETQYF	TGTGCCAGCTCCGAACTAGCGGGAGCAGAGACCCAGTACTTC	TRBV18	TRBJ2-5	.	TRBD2
CASSYNRDRDIGYTF	TGTGCCAGCAGCTACAATCGGGACAGAGATATCGGCTACACCTTC	TRBV7-9	TRBJ1-2	few	TRBD1
CASRPPERGGRSPLHF	TGTGCCAGTAGACCCCCGGAGAGAGGGGGCCGATCACCCCTCCACTTT	TRBV19	TRBJ1-6	.	TRBD1
CASSLTGSSYNSPLHF	TGTGCCAGCTCACTGACAGGGAGCTCCTATAATTCACCCCTCCACTTT	TRBV18	TRBJ1-6	.	TRBD1
CASLGGGPRQETQYF	TGTGCCAGCCTGGGGGGAGGCCCCCGCCAAGAGACCCAGTACTTC	TRBV5-5	TRBJ2-5	.	.
CASSQARVAFF	TGTGCCAGCAGCCAAGCGAGGGTAGCTTTCTTT	TRBV14	TRBJ1-1	.	.
CASSQALAGGTDTQYF	TGTGCCAGCAGCCAAGCTCTAGCGGGAGGTACAGATACGCAGTATTTT	TRBV4-2	TRBJ2-3	.	TRBD2
CASSLARTTNEKLFF	TGCGCCAGCAGCTTGGCCAGAACAACTAATGAAAAACTGTTTTTT	TRBV5-1	TRBJ1-4	.	.
CAWSAAPGVGNQPQHF	TGTGCCTGGAGTGCAGCCCCCGGGGTAGGCAATCAGCCCCAGCATTTT	TRBV30	TRBJ1-5	.	.
CASSINTGANYGYTF	TGTGCCAGTAGTATAAATACAGGGGCGAACTATGGCTACACCTTC	TRBV19	TRBJ1-2	.	TRBD1
CASSNRQGHPNTGELFF	TGTGCCAGCAGCAACCGCCAGGGCCACCCGAACACCGGGGAGCTGTTTTTT	TRBV7-9	TRBJ2-2	.	.
CASTDRGAGGGYTF	TGTGCCAGTACCGACCGAGGGGCAGGGGGCGGCTACACCTTC	TRBV19	TRBJ1-2	.	TRBD1
CASSPPINNEQFF	TGTGCCAGCAGCCCGCCGATAAACAATGAGCAGTTCTTC	TRBV5-6	TRBJ2-1	once	.
CASSLEGRNSEAFF	TGCGCCAGCAGCTTGGAGGGACGGAATTCTGAAGCTTTCTTT	TRBV5-1	TRBJ1-1	once	.
CAWRLAGASGQFF	TGTGCCTGGAGGCTAGCGGGAGCTAGTGGGCAGTTCTTC	TRBV30	TRBJ2-1	.	TRBD2
CASSSYGGKGDYGYTF	TGTGCCAGCAGTTCTTATGGGGGGAAGGGGGACTATGGCTACACCTTC	TRBV28	TRBJ1-2	.	.
CASSLDFDNEQFF	TGTGCCAGCAGCTTGGACTTCGACAATGAGCAGTTCTTC	TRBV5-4	TRBJ2-1	.	.
CASSFSGTGSEQYF	TGTGCCAGCAGCTTCTCCGGGACAGGGAGCGAGCAGTACTTC	TRBV5-4	TRBJ2-7	.	TRBD1
CASSRPDVNSPLHF	TGTGCCAGCAGCCGCCCGGATGTGAATTCACCCCTCCACTTT	TRBV6-1	TRBJ1-6	.	.
CASSRIPGQPTDTQYF	TGCGCCAGCAGCCGGATCCCGGGACAGCCCACAGATACGCAGTATTTT	TRBV4-3	TRBJ2-3	.	TRBD1
CASSSGQGVNSPLHF	TGTGCCAGCAGCTCGGGACAGGGGGTCAATTCACCCCTCCACTTT	TRBV7-2	TRBJ1-6	.	TRBD1
CASTRSDGSPLHF	TGTGCCAGCACTCGCTCGGATGGCTCACCCCTCCACTTT	TRBV5-8	TRBJ1-6	.	.
CASSKAGDTQYF	TGTGCCAGCAGTAAGGCGGGAGATACGCAGTATTTT	TRBV6-1	TRBJ2-3	.	.
CASSFQTLQETQYF	TGTGCCAGCAGCTTCCAGACACTCCAAGAGACCCAGTACTTC	TRBV7-9	TRBJ2-5	.	.
CASSYAQGGGYTF	TGTGCCAGCAGTTACGCCCAGGGAGGAGGCTACACCTTC	TRBV6-6	TRBJ1-2	.	.